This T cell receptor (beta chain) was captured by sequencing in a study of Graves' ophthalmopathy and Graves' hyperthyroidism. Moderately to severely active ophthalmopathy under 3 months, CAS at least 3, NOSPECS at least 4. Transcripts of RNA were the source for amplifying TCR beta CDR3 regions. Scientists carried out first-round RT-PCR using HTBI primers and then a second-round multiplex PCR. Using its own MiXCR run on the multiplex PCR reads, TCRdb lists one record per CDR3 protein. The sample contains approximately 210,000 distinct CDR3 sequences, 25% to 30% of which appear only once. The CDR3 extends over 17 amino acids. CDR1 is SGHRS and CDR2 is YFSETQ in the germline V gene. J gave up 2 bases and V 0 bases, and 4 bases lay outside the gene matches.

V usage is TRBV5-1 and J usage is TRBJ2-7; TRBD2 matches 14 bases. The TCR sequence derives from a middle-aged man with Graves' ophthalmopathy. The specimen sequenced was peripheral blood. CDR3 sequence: CASSLGLAGGPPYEQYF. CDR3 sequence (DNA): TGCGCCAGCAGCTTGGGACTAGCGGGAGGGCCTCCCTACGAGCAGTACTTC.